The 18 T cell receptor beta chains presented below share a single source sample, sequenced in a study of blood T cell repertoires in COVID-19. TCRdb keeps only in-frame clones here, not all; method: immunoSEQ multiplex PCR. The sample has 95,000 to 150,000 clones; about 90% are singletons. Sequencing was performed on peripheral blood. The receptor set was obtained from a woman in her seventies with acute or convalescent COVID-19.

This clone was detected a few times. The chain couples TRBV29-1 to TRBJ2-1; 10 bases fit TRBD1. The CDR3 is 14 residues long. Germline V gene lookup returns CDR1 SQVTM and CDR2 ANQGSEA. V shed 6 bases, J shed 6 bases, and the junction held 8 bases outside the gene matches. The CDR3 sequence is CSVTGTGAPNEQFF. The CDR3 nucleotides read TGCAGCGTAACCGGGACAGGGGCCCCCAATGAGCAGTTCTTC.

The chain joins TRBV4-1 to TRBJ2-3; TRBD2 agrees at 7 bases. V gave up 2 bases and J gave up 4 bases; unmatched junction bases: 6. The germline V gene encodes CDR1 MGHRA and CDR2 YSYEKL. The length of the CDR3 is 15 residues. The DNA for the CDR3 is TGCGCCAGCAGCCAACAAACCGGGAGGCCAGATACGCAGTATTTT. Protein: CASSQQTGRPDTQYF.

The chain joins TRBV2 to TRBJ1-5; perhaps TRBD1 as D (5 bases). This CDR3 spans 13 amino acids. Germline V gives CDR1 SNHLY, CDR2 FYNNEI. Trimming took off 8 bases at V and 5 bases at J, with 13 bases between the two ends. In DNA, the CDR3 is TGTGCCAGCTGGGGGGGGTTGGATCAGCCCCAGCATTTT. The encoded protein is CASWGGLDQPQHF. The full variable domain, in which reference TRBV2 and TRBJ1-5 provide the parts outside the CDR3, is EPEVTQTPSHQVTQMGQEVILRCVPISNHLYFYWYRQILGQKVEFLVSFYNNEISEKSEIFDDQFSVERPDGSNFTLKIRSTKLEDSAMYFCASWGGLDQPQHFGDGTRLSIL.

This chain uses TRBV12-1 with TRBJ2-6; the table's D call, TRBD2, has no DNA check behind it. TRBV12-1 is deemed a pseudogene. This CDR3 has 16 residues. DNA of the CDR3: TGTGCCAGCAGCTTTGAGCTAGCCTCTGGGGCCAACGTCCTGACTTTC. It is translated as CASSFELASGANVLTF.

The rearrangement links TRBV3-1 (or the pseudogene TRBV3-2) to TRBJ2-2, with TRBD2 matching over 14 bases. V dropped 4 bases and J dropped 5; count of bases not matched to a gene: 6. This CDR3 region has 17 residues. Germline lookup yields CDR1 LGHDT and CDR2 YNNKEL (reference sequence). The CDR3 sequence: CASSLGLAGGFTGELFF. CDR3 DNA sequence: TGTGCCAGCAGCCTCGGACTAGCGGGGGGATTTACCGGGGAGCTGTTTTTT.

The CDR3 sequence: CASSVAAGFDYGYTF. CDR3 DNA sequence: TGTGCCAGCAGCGTAGCGGCAGGGTTTGACTATGGCTACACCTTC. J is TRBJ1-2 and V is TRBV9; possible D gene TRBD1, 5 bases. Germline V gene data show CDR1 as SGDLS and CDR2 as YYNGEE. CDR3 length: 15 amino acids. V was shortened by 0 bases and J by 3 bases, with 12 bases between the two germline ends. Supplemented by reference TRBV9 and TRBJ1-2, the full variable domain reads DSGVTQTPKHLITATGQRVTLRCSPRSGDLSVYWYQQSLDQGLQFLIQYYNGEERAKGNILERFSAQQFPDLHSELNLSSLELGDSALYFCASSVAAGFDYGYTFGSGTRLTVV.

The chain joins TRBV6-1 to TRBJ1-2; TRBD1 might be the D (5 bases). The ends were cut back, 3 bases at V and 3 bases at J, with 8 bases in the middle. The germline gives CDR1 MNHNS, CDR2 SASEGT. The CDR3 spans 13 residues. In nucleotides, the CDR3 is TGTGCCAGCAGTGACGACAGCCACTATGGCTACACCTTC. It encodes CASSDDSHYGYTF.

V usage is TRBV24-1 and J usage is TRBJ1-2; tentative D call: TRBD1 (5 bases). CDR1 and CDR2 from the germline V gene are KGHDR and SFDVKD. The ends were cut back, 5 bases at V and 8 bases at J, with 17 bases in the middle. This CDR3 contains 14 residues. The CDR3 DNA is TGTGCCACCAGTGCCGGGGGAAGGGGCGCGGGCTACACCTTC. Protein: CATSAGGRGAGYTF.

This chain connects TRBV5-1 to TRBJ1-2, with TRBD1 matching over 12 bases. Germline CDR1 and CDR2: SGHRS and YFSETQ. J was trimmed by 4 bases and V by 4 bases; bases with no gene match: 14. This CDR3 region has 18 residues. This CDR3 is CASSPVPGQGAESYGYTF. The CDR3 DNA sequence: TGCGCCAGCAGCCCTGTCCCGGGACAGGGGGCTGAGAGCTATGGCTACACCTTC.

The chain links TRBV28 to TRBJ1-2, with 8 bases lining up with TRBD1. Germline trimming cut 6 bases from V and 5 bases from J; bases unmatched to any gene: 17. Germline assignment: CDR1 MDHEN and CDR2 SYDVKM. CDR3 size: 17 residues. CDR3 region: CASRTGALGEGDYGYTF. In nucleotides, the CDR3 is TGTGCCAGCAGGACAGGGGCTTTAGGGGAGGGGGATTATGGCTACACCTTC.

Only a few counts were recorded for this clone. At one end, the junction sequence differs from germline, possibly due to a read error. J is TRBJ1-2 and V is TRBV19; the match to TRBD1 covers 7 bases. The CDR3 totals 11 residues. CDR1 is LNHDA and CDR2 is SQIVND in the germline V gene (reference sequence). CDR3 sequence: CASRGTRDSRF. CDR3 coding DNA: TGTGCCAGTAGAGGGACTCGGGACAGCCGCTTC.

The rearrangement links TRBV11-2 to TRBJ2-3, with D possibly TRBD2 on 6 matching bases. Germline V lookup: CDR1 SGHAT, CDR2 FQNNGV. Trimming stripped 4 bases from V and 2 bases from J, with 16 bases between. This CDR3 spans 16 amino acids. The CDR3 DNA is TGTGCCAGCAGCTCAGGGACTGGAGCGGCCACAGATACGCAGTATTTT. This encodes CASSSGTGAATDTQYF.

This clone was seen a handful of times. The chain is built from TRBV10-1 and TRBJ2-1; 10 nucleotides align to TRBD2. Germline CDR1 WNHNN, CDR2 SYGVQD (reference sequence). Unmatched junction bases numbered 4, after V lost 4 bases and J lost 4 bases. The CDR3 contains 15 residues. The CDR3 here is CASSGVAGGYNEQFF. The CDR3 coding sequence is TGCGCCAGCAGTGGTGTAGCGGGGGGTTACAATGAGCAGTTCTTC.

This chain joins TRBV11-2 and TRBJ1-1; a weak D match, TRBD1 (5 bases). Trimming removed 5 bases from V and 0 bases from J, with 16 bases in between. Germline assignment: CDR1 SGHAT and CDR2 FQNNGV. This CDR3 is 16 amino acids long. CDR3 DNA sequence: TGTGCCAGCAGCCTAAGGGGCGACAGTATGAACACTGAAGCTTTCTTT. Its protein product is CASSLRGDSMNTEAFF.

The chain recombines TRBV7-9 with TRBJ1-2, with TRBD1 matching 10 bases. CDR1 SEHNR and CDR2 FQNEAQ come from the germline V gene (reference sequence). The CDR3 is made up of 15 amino acids. Trimming took 3 bases from V and 2 from J; bases not matched to a gene: 3. The CDR3, as DNA: TGTGCCAGCAGCTTGGGACAGGGGTCCAACTATGGCTACACCTTC. It is translated as CASSLGQGSNYGYTF.

This clone was seen only once. V is TRBV30 and J is TRBJ2-5; 9 bases match TRBD1. V shed 4 bases, J shed 5 bases, and the junction held 5 bases outside the gene matches. The CDR3 has 13 amino acids. CDR1 is GTSNPN and CDR2 is SVGIG in the germline V gene (reference sequence). The CDR3 spells CAWTRDRGETQYF. CDR3 nucleotides: TGTGCCTGGACCCGAGACAGGGGGGAGACCCAGTACTTC.

This rearrangement joins TRBV7-3 to TRBJ2-2, with D unclear. Germline-derived CDR1 and CDR2 are SGHTA and FQGTGA. The CDR3 is 15 residues long. The germline V and J ends were trimmed by 5 bases and 3 bases, with 13 bases remaining between them. The CDR3 spells CASSNSITYTGELFF. CDR3 coding DNA: TGTGCCAGCAGCAACTCAATCACGTACACCGGGGAGCTGTTTTTT.

This chain uses TRBV13 with TRBJ2-7; tentatively, D is TRBD1 (6 bases). Germline loops: CDR1 PRHDT, CDR2 FYEKMQ (reference sequence). The CDR3 is made up of 14 amino acids. Trimming shortened V by 5 bases and J by 4 bases, and 15 bases separated the two germline ends. CDR3 bases: TGTGCCAGCAGCCCCCAGGGGCGCTTTTACGAGCAGTACTTC. Translating gives CASSPQGRFYEQYF.